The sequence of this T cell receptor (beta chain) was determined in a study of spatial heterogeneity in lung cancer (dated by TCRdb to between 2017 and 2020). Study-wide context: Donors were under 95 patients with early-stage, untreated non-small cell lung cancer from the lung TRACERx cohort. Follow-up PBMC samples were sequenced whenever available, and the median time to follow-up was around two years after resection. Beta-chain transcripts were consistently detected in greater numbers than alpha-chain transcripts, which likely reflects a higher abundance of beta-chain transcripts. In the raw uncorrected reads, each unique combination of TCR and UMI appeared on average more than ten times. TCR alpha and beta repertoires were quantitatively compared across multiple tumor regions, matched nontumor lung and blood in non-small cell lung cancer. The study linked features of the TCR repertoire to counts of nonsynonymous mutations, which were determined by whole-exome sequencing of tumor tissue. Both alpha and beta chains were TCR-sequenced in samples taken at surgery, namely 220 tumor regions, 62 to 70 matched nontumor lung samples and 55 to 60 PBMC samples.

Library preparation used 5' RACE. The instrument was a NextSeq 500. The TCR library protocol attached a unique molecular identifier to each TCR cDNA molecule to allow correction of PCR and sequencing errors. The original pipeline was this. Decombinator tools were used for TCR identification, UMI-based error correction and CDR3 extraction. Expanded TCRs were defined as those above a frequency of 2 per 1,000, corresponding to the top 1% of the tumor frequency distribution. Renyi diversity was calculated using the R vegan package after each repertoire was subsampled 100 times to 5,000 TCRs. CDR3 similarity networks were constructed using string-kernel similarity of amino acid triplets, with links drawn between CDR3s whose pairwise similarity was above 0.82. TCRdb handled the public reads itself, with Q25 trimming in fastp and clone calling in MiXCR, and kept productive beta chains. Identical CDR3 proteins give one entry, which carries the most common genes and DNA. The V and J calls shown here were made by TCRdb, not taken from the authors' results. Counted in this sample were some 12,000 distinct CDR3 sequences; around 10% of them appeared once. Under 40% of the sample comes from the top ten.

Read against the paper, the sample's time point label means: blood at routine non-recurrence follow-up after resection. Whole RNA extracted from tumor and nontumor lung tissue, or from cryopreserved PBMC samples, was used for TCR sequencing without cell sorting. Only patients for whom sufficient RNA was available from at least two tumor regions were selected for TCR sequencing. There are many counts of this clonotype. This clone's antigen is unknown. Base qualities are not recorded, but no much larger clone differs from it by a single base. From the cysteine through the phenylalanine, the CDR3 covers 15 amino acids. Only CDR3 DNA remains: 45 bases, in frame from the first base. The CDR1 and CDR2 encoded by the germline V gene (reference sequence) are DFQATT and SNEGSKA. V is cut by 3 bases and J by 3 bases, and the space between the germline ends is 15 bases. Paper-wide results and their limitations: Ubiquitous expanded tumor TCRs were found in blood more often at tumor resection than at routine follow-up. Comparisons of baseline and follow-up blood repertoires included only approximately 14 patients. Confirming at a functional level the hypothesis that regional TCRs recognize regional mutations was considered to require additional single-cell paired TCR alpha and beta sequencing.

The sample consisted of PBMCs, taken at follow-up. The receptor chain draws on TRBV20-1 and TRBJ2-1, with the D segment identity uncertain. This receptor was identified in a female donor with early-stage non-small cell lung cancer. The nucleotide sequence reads TGCAGTGCTAGGTCCCCCCTGGGCCTCTACAATGAGCAGTTCTTC. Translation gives CSARSPLGLYNEQFF.